This T cell receptor (beta chain) was recovered during a study of T cell responses to AZD1222 COVID-19 vaccine. Study outcomes and limitations: Unmutated regions of variants are reportedly targeted by nearly half of spike-specific TCRs. CD4 TCRs linked to vaccination spanned spike, dominating at 160-218 and 743-854.

It was second doses at about 4 or about 12 weeks that were pooled. Trimming cost V 4 bases and J 2 bases; bases outside gene matches: 11. The germline CDR1 and CDR2 sequences are MDHEN and SYDVKM. This CDR3 is 17 amino acids long. This clone was observed a single time. Antigen: not known. Some clones are missing from TCRdb's copy, which holds only in-frame ones; the method was immunoSEQ multiplex PCR. The table has 110,000 to 150,000 clones, about nine tenths seen once; the top ten hold roughly 3.3%. This receptor was identified in an adult who received the AZD1222 COVID-19 vaccine. The chain links TRBV28 to TRBJ2-3; 8 nucleotides agree with TRBD2. The specimen comprised peripheral blood, sampled 28 days after the second AZD1222 dose. Written as DNA, the CDR3 is TGTGCCAGCAGTTCCGCTAGCGGGCGCTTAATCACAGATACGCAGTATTTT. Amino acid sequence: CASSSASGRLITDTQYF. The variable domain in full, completed from reference TRBV28 and TRBJ2-3, reads DVKVTQSSRYLVKRTGEKVFLECVQDMDHENMFWYRQDPGLGLRLIYFSYDVKMKEKGDIPEGYSVSREKKERFSLILESASTNQTSMYLCASSSASGRLITDTQYFGPGTRLTVL.